The T cell receptor beta chain under discussion was sequenced for a study of regulatory T cells in long-lasting Graves disease (dated by TCRdb to about 2021). Concerning the study at large: Antithyroid drugs had been taken for less than 3 months by newly diagnosed Graves' disease patients. Peripheral blood TCR sequencing and RNA sequencing compared persistent Graves' disease patients with newly diagnosed Graves' disease patients. The study took place in China and was registered as a clinical trial. A total of about 33 samples underwent TCR sequencing, from around 13 patients with persistent Graves' disease and approximately 20 patients with newly diagnosed Graves' disease.

On the study overall, not on this receptor specifically: Lower TCR Shannon entropy and fewer highly expanded clones were observed in persistent Graves' disease patients than in newly diagnosed patients, which suggested clonal expansion. Peripheral blood alone was examined, since thyroid tissue, which constituted the primary lesion, could not be accessed. Sequencing and analysis were limited to the TCR beta chain. Patients with persistent disease shared more public clonotypes (about 2,900) than newly diagnosed patients did (about 1,000). As a limitation, the authors acknowledged that the small sample size may reduce accuracy.

The time point label on this specimen signifies: newly diagnosed GD, antithyroid drugs for less than 3 months. For both TCR sequencing and RNA sequencing, RNA was extracted from PBMCs in TRIzol. The diagnosis of Graves' disease was made according to American Thyroid Association guidelines. Patients were recruited from an endocrinology department in Xi'an, China. Each patient gave about 10 milliliters of peripheral blood, collected in an EDTA anticoagulant tube. PBMCs were isolated by Ficoll Paque Plus density gradient separation without further T cell sorting. An Agilent 2100 Bioanalyzer and agarose gel were used to check RNA quality, and a NanoDrop 2000 was used to measure RNA concentration. Points on this clonotype: Its antigen is not yet known. Since a far larger clone is one base different, this is likely a read error.

Library preparation was by multiplex PCR. The data were produced on an Illumina HiSeq 4000. CDR3 regions were amplified by Arm-PCR with iRepertoire HTBI primers to construct TCR beta libraries. Before sequencing, the PCR products underwent gel purification. On the study's bioinformatics: Gene usage analysis of CDR3 amino acid clonotypes used the 60 to 80 TRBV and some 15 TRBJ segments found across samples. COPE and FqMerger were used to merge the filtered high-quality paired reads into contigs. Contigs were aligned with BLAST to IMGT TRBV, TRBD and TRBJ reference genes, and CDR3 was defined per IMGT. Highly expanded clones were defined as clonotypes with a frequency above 0.1%. Repertoire diversity was measured by Shannon entropy, and V-J evenness by the Gini coefficient. A clonotype was considered public if more than one individual shared it. TCRdb trimmed public reads at Q25 via fastp, called clones via MiXCR and kept in-frame beta chains. Every CDR3 protein is listed once, alongside the most common genes and DNA of its rows. Clone size and V and J calls follow TCRdb, not the original study. This sample holds 400,000 to 550,000 distinct CDR3 sequences; around 15% were observed only once. In total, the top ten clones hold about 10% of the sample.

The same sample was also studied in work on T cells in Graves' hyperthyroidism and ophthalmopathy. The second paper further reports: Graves' hyperthyroidism was defined as stable when no progression to ophthalmopathy occurred over 18 months of follow-up. Hyperthyroidism patients were newly diagnosed, with disease duration under 2 months, and aged 18 to 65 years. Any patient with an uncontrolled infection, another autoimmune disease, pregnancy or lactation was excluded. Diagnoses were established on the basis of clinical symptoms, serum thyroxine and TRAb, thyroid ultrasound, and orbital computed tomography. The first round of RT-PCR for the TCR CDR3 was performed with the HTBI primer set and the Qiagen OneStep RT-PCR kit. Most expanded thyroid clonotypes (frequency above 0.001) were also found in blood, which suggests that blood repertoires may mirror thyroid immune responses. A model built on a 13 V-J signature distinguished ophthalmopathy from stable hyperthyroidism, reaching around 88% sensitivity and 81.08% specificity in cross-validation and 80%/75% in testing. In validation, progression to ophthalmopathy was predicted by the model with 70.59% sensitivity and 72.22% specificity, a median of about 6.8 months before onset. To identify TCR V-J signatures that set the groups apart, the researchers used a discovery cohort of more than 95 patients, made up of about 44 with Graves' ophthalmopathy and approximately 57 with stable Graves' hyperthyroidism. Whether ophthalmopathy could be predicted prospectively was tested in an independent validation cohort made up of under 20 hyperthyroidism patients plus 17 patients who later progressed to ophthalmopathy. The roughly 90 discovery patients were divided at random into training and test sets in a 7:3 ratio. Thyroid tissue and blood T-cell repertoires from over 5 Graves' hyperthyroidism patients were also compared in the study. After sampling, hyperthyroidism patients received methimazole starting at 30 mg daily, and ophthalmopathy patients received high-dose intravenous methylprednisolone. The libraries were constructed in a second round of multiplex PCR and then size-selected and purified. Sequencing of the libraries was done on an Illumina HiSeq2000 using paired-end 100 bp reads. Raw data were processed with SOAPnuke, discarding reads with adapters, uncalled bases, mean Phred below 15, or no exact constant-primer or identifier match. High-quality paired reads were merged using COPE v1.2.5, and each unique nucleotide sequence was defined as a clonotype. Clonotypes were aligned to IMGT TRBV, TRBD and TRBJ reference segments using MiTCR v1.1. Only V-J combinations with frequency above 0.0001, covering 99.2% of repertoires, were analysed. The TCS score was defined as F50 (clonal expansion) divided by E x V (chaos), with BLOSUM62-based TCRdist calculated between CDR3 peptides within each V-J. Welch's t-statistics and random forest reduced fewer than 550 V-J features to about 13, which were used in a naive Bayes classifier (R e1071). No statistical method was used to fix the sample size in advance, and group allocation was not hidden from the investigators. According to the paper, TCR Vbeta CDR3 sequencing was carried out on around 140 peripheral blood samples, which came from under 50 ophthalmopathy, 70 to 80 hyperthyroidism and roughly 17 progressor patients.

This TCR derives from a woman aged 25 to 39 with Graves disease. Donor details come from another sample of the same person, matched by shared clones. The sample here was peripheral blood mononuclear cells (PBMCs), taken at new diagnosis, from a patient treated with antithyroid drugs.

The CDR3 reads as follows: CASSLSVGGKETQYF. At the DNA level, the sequence is TGTGCCAGCAGTTTATCCGTGGGAGGGAAAGAGACCCAGTACTTC. The chain is encoded by TRBV27 joined to TRBJ2-5; TRBD2 lines up with 7 middle nucleotides. The CDR3, cysteine through phenylalanine, is 15 amino acids long. Only the CDR3 portion is preserved as DNA: 45 bases, with reading frame beginning at the first base. The germline V gene (reference sequence) sets CDR1 to MNHEY and CDR2 to SMNVEV. V loses 0 bases at its end and J loses 3 bases; junction bases beyond the gene matches: 4.